Following are 17 T cell receptor beta chains from one sample sequenced in a study of shared clonotypes between healthy human individuals. Data came from immunoSEQ multiplex PCR; TCRdb stores just in-frame clones and leaves some out. The table shows roughly 1 million clones, with approximately 72% occurring only once. Sequencing was carried out using memory CD4+ T cells sorted from blood. Subset in this sample: CD45RA-negative fraction. These receptors were taken from a man between 18 and 29 years old in good health.

This clone occurred a few times. V is TRBV5-1 and J is TRBJ2-7; unclear D gene. CDR1 and CDR2 (germline): SGHRS, YFSETQ. The CDR3 consists of 13 residues. V was pared by 1 base and J by 2 bases, with 7 bases between. Here the CDR3 DNA reads TGCGCCAGCAGCTTGCAACCGGCCTACGAGCAGTACTTC. It translates to CASSLQPAYEQYF.

For this clone: The same CDR3 arises from other DNA sequences in this sample as well. The chain has TRBV4-1 and TRBJ2-3, with 11 positions matching TRBD2. J lost 2 bases, V lost 4 bases, and 2 bases had no gene match. Germline V gene sequence: CDR1 MGHRA, CDR2 YSYEKL. This CDR3 has 15 amino acids. The CDR3 loop reads CASSLTSGDTDTQYF. The CDR3 DNA follows: TGCGCCAGCAGCCTGACTAGCGGGGACACAGATACGCAGTATTTT.

J is TRBJ2-3 and V is TRBV27; TRBD1 agrees at 10 bases. CDR3 length equals 15 residues. V lost 5 bases to trimming and J lost 5 bases; unmatched junction nucleotides: 7. The germline gives CDR1 MNHEY, CDR2 SMNVEV (reference sequence). Here the CDR3 DNA reads TGTGCCAGCAGTCACGACAGGGGGCAAGGAGATACGCAGTATTTT. It encodes CASSHDRGQGDTQYF.

This clone has just one count. CDR3 in amino acids: CASSEGTGKYF. CDR3 DNA: TGTGCCAGCAGCGAAGGGACAGGCAAGTACTTC. This chain links TRBV7-9 with TRBJ2-7; 8 bases line up with TRBD1. The CDR3 has 11 amino acids. The junction had 5 bases not matched to a gene; V was cut back by 5 bases and J by 11 bases. CDR1 and CDR2 (germline): SEHNR, FQNEAQ (reference sequence).

This sequence joins TRBV6-5 and TRBJ2-7; 9 nucleotides agree with TRBD2. The CDR3 runs to 15 residues. Germline V gene sequence: CDR1 MNHEY, CDR2 SVGAGI. V shed 5 bases and J 1 base; nucleotides not matched to a gene: 6. CDR3 loop: CASSSGGRGSYEQYF. The CDR3 DNA is TGTGCCAGCAGTAGTGGCGGGAGGGGTTCCTACGAGCAGTACTTC.

The V and J genes are TRBV4-1 and TRBJ1-2, with D unclear. Trimming took 0 bases from V and 8 from J, leaving 10 bases between them. Germline V lookup: CDR1 MGHRA, CDR2 YSYEKL. The CDR3 has 13 residues. The CDR3 spells CASSQDRGWGYTF. CDR3 DNA sequence: TGCGCCAGCAGCCAAGATCGGGGTTGGGGCTACACCTTC.

The rearrangement links TRBV6-1 to TRBJ1-6, with no clear D. The germline gives CDR1 MNHNS, CDR2 SASEGT. This CDR3 has 16 amino acids. V dropped 2 bases and J dropped 4 bases, with 12 bases sitting between them. The CDR3 reads CASSELFGSYNSPLHF. The DNA for the CDR3 is TGTGCCAGCAGTGAACTATTCGGGAGTTATAATTCACCCCTCCACTTT.

The J gene is TRBJ2-4, the V gene TRBV7-9, with TRBD2 matching over 10 bases. The J segment lost 4 bases and the V segment lost 2 bases, leaving 14 bases of the junction unmatched. CDR1 is SEHNR and CDR2 is FQNEAQ in the germline V gene (reference sequence). This CDR3 is 19 amino acids long. CDR3 nucleotides: TGTGCCAGCAGCTTAAGGACAGGGAGAGCGGGAGGGGTAAAAAACATTCAGTACTTC. It yields the protein CASSLRTGRAGGVKNIQYF. Using reference TRBV7-9 and TRBJ2-4 for the parts outside the CDR3, the full variable domain is DTGVSQNPRHKITKRGQNVTFRCDPISEHNRLYWYRQTLGQGPEFLTYFQNEAQLEKSRLLSDRFSAERPKGSFSTLEIQRTEQGDSAMYLCASSLRTGRAGGVKNIQYFGAGTRLSVL.

This chain uses TRBV18 with TRBJ2-5; D is tentatively TRBD1 or TRBD2 (5 bases each). The V end lost 2 bases, the J end lost 6 bases, and 10 bases lay between the germline ends. The CDR3 covers 13 residues. The germline gives CDR1 KGHSH, CDR2 LQKENI. DNA of the CDR3: TGTGCCAGCTCACCAGGGACCCAGCAGACCCAGTACTTC. This codes for CASSPGTQQTQYF.

This clone appeared a single time. The rearrangement uses TRBV30 and TRBJ1-1; D not certain. V shed 1 base and J shed 4 bases, with 16 bases lying between them. CDR1 and CDR2 (germline): GTSNPN, SVGIG (reference sequence). The CDR3 sequence is 15 residues long. CDR3 residues: CAWSAPTAIITEAFF. CDR3 DNA: TGTGCCTGGAGTGCCCCAACGGCCATTATCACTGAAGCTTTCTTT.

A single count supports this clone. The chain recombines TRBV10-3 with TRBJ2-6; TRBD1 agrees at 7 bases. Germline trimming cut 3 bases from V and 4 bases from J; bases unmatched to any gene: 3. Per the germline V gene, CDR1 is ENHRY and CDR2 is SYGVKD. The length of the CDR3 is 15 residues. CDR3 in DNA: TGTGCCATCAGTGAACAGGGGAGAGGGGCCAACGTCCTGACTTTC. Amino acid sequence: CAISEQGRGANVLTF.

The V gene is TRBV25-1, the J gene TRBJ2-7, with TRBD2 matching 8 bases. The length of the CDR3 is 16 residues. CDR1 and CDR2 from the germline V gene are MGHDK and SYGVNS. With 3 bases clipped from V and 4 bases from J, the junction kept 11 bases outside the gene matches. This CDR3 is CASSDMTSAGLYEQYF. CDR3 in DNA: TGTGCCAGCAGTGATATGACTAGCGCCGGCCTTTACGAGCAGTACTTC.

The chain has TRBV2 and TRBJ1-5, with D unresolved. Trimming left V 3 bases short and J 5 bases short, with 11 bases between. This CDR3 region has 14 residues. Per germline, CDR1 SNHLY and CDR2 FYNNEI. The CDR3: CASSDRAADQPQHF. DNA of the CDR3: TGTGCCAGCAGTGACCGGGCTGCCGATCAGCCCCAGCATTTT.

This chain connects TRBV5-1 to TRBJ2-3; 8 bases agree with TRBD2. This CDR3 region has 16 residues. Trimming took 4 bases from V and 1 from J; bases not matched to a gene: 8. Germline-derived CDR1 and CDR2 are SGHRS and YFSETQ. CDR3 bases: TGCGCCAGCAGCCCCAATAGCGGGACGGGCACAGATACGCAGTATTTT. This sequence encodes CASSPNSGTGTDTQYF.

The chain couples TRBV6-6 to TRBJ1-1; 9 bases fit TRBD1. The CDR3 is 13 amino acids. After removal of 6 bases from V and 5 bases from J, the junction contained 4 bases not matched to a gene. Germline V lookup: CDR1 MNHNY, CDR2 SVGAGI (reference sequence). The CDR3 nucleotides are TGTGCCAGCAGGTTCGGGACAGGGACTGAAGCTTTCTTT. It translates to CASRFGTGTEAFF.

This clone turned up a few times. This chain uses TRBV5-6 with TRBJ1-3, with D perhaps matching TRBD1 (6 bases). Looked up from germline, CDR1 is SGHDT and CDR2 is YYEEEE. The ends were cut back, 4 bases at V and 5 bases at J, with 16 bases in the middle. The CDR3 consists of 15 residues. CDR3 sequence: CASSDLQGERNTIYF. Written as DNA, the CDR3 is TGTGCCAGCAGCGACCTACAGGGAGAGAGAAACACCATATATTTT.

CDR3 in amino acids: CGLSSYEQYF. DNA for the CDR3: TGTGGCTTAAGCTCCTACGAGCAGTACTTC. The V call is TRBV5-4, the J call TRBJ2-7; D gene uncertain. In germline, CDR1 is SGHNT, CDR2 YYREEE (reference sequence). This CDR3 is built from 10 residues.